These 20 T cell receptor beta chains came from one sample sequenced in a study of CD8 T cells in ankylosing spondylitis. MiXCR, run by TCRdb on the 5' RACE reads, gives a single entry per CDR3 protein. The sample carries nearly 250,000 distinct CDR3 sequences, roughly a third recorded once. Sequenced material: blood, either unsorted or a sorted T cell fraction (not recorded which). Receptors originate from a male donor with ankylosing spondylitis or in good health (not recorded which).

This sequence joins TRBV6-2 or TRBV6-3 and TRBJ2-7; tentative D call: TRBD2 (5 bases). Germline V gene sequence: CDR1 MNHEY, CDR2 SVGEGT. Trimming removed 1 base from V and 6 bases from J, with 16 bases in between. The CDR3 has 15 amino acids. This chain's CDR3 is CASSYFSLTRGEQYF. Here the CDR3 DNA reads TGTGCCAGCAGTTACTTCTCACTTACACGGGGCGAGCAGTACTTC.

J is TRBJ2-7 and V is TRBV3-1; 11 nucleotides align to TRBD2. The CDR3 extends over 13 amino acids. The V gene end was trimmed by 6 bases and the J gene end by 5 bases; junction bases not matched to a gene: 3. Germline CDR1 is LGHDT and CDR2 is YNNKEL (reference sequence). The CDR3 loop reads CASSPTSGDEQYF. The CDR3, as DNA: TGTGCCAGCAGTCCGACTAGCGGGGACGAGCAGTACTTC.

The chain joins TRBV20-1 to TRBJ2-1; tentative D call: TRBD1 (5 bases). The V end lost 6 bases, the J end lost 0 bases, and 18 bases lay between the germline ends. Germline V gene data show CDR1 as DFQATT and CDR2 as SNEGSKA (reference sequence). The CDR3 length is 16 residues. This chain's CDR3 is CSALQPSGRSYNEQFF. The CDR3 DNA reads TGCAGTGCCCTTCAACCGTCAGGGCGCTCCTACAATGAGCAGTTCTTC.

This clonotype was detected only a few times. In nucleotides, the CDR3 is TGCAGTGCCCGACGCGGGGGCCAGAATGAGCAGTTCTTC. Translation: CSARRGGQNEQFF. V is TRBV20-1 and J is TRBJ2-1; the D gene is possibly TRBD2 (7 bases). Deletions cut 6 bases from V and 7 bases from J, with 16 bases between. In germline, CDR1 is DFQATT, CDR2 SNEGSKA (reference sequence). The CDR3 totals 13 residues.

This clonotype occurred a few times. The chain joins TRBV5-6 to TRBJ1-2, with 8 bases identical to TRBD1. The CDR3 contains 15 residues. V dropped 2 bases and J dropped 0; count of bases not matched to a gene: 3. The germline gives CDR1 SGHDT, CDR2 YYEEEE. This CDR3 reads CASSFGDRPNYGYTF. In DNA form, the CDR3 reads TGTGCCAGCAGCTTCGGGGACAGGCCTAACTATGGCTACACCTTC.

DNA for the CDR3: TGTGCCAGCTCACCACGGGGGGCGGAGGAGCAGTACTTC. It codes for CASSPRGAEEQYF. The chain couples TRBV18 to TRBJ2-7, with D perhaps given as TRBD1 or TRBD2 (6 bases each). V lost 1 base to trimming and J lost 7 bases, with 11 bases between them. CDR1 and CDR2 from the germline V gene are KGHSH and LQKENI. The CDR3 loop spans 13 amino acids.

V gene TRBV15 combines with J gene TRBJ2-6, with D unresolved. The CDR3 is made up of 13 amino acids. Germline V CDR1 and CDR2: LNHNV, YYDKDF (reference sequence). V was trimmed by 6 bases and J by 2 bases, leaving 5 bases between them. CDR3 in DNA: TGTGCCACCAGGGGTACTGGGGCCAACGTCCTGACTTTC. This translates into CATRGTGANVLTF.

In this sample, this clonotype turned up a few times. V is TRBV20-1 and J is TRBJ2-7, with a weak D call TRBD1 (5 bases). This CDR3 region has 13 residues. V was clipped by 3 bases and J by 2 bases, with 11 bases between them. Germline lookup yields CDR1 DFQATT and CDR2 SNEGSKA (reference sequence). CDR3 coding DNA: TGCAGTGCTAGGGTGACAGCAACCTACGAGCAGTACTTC. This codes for CSARVTATYEQYF.

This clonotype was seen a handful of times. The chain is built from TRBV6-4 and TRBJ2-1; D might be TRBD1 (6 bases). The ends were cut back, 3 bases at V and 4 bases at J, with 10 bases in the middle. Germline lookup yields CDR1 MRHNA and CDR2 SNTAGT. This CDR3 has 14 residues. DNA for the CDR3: TGTGCCAGCAGTGAAAATGGACAGTACAATGAGCAGTTCTTC. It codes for CASSENGQYNEQFF.

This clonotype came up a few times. CDR3 sequence (DNA): TGTGCCAGCAGCTCCGGGATTCGAGATACGCAGTATTTT. Translation: CASSSGIRDTQYF. The chain couples TRBV6-1 to TRBJ2-3; D is possibly TRBD2 (5 bases). The V gene's germline CDR1 is MNHNS and CDR2 SASEGT. This CDR3 is built from 13 residues. Trimming took off 6 bases at V and 5 bases at J, with 12 bases between the two ends.

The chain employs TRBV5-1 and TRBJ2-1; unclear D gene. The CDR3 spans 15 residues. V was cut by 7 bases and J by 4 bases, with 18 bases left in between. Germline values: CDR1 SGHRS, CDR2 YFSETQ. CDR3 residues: CASGSSVRAYNEQFF. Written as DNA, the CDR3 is TGCGCCAGCGGTTCCTCCGTTCGCGCTTACAATGAGCAGTTCTTC.

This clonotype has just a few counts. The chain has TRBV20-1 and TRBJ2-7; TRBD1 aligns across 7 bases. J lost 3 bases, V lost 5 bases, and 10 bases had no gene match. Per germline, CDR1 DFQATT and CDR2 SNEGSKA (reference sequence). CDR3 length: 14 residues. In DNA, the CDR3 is TGCAGTGCTGCCAAGACAGGGTCTTACTACGAGCAGTACTTC. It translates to CSAAKTGSYYEQYF.

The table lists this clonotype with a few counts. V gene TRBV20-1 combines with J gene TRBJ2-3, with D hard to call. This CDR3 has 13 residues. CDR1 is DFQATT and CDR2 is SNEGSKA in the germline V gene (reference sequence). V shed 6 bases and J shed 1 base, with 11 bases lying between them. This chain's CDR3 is CSAREAGTDTQYF. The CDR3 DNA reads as TGCAGTGCGCGTGAGGCGGGCACAGATACGCAGTATTTT.

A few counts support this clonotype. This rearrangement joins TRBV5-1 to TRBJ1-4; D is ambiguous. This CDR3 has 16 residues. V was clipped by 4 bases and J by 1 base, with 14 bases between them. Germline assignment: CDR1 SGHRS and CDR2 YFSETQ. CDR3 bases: TGCGCCAGCAGCATGGATGTCATAGGAACTAATGAAAAACTGTTTTTT. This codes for CASSMDVIGTNEKLFF.

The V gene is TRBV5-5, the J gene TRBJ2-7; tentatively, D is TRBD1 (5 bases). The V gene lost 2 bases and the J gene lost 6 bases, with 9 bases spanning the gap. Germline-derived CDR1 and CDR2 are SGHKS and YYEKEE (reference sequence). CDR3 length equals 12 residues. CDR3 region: CASSFSGFEQYF. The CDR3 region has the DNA TGTGCCAGCAGCTTTTCAGGGTTCGAGCAGTACTTC. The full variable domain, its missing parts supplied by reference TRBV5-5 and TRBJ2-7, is DAGVTQSPTHLIKTRGQQVTLRCSPISGHKSVSWYQQVLGQGPQFIFQYYEKEERGRGNFPDRFSARQFPNYSSELNVNALLLGDSALYLCASSFSGFEQYFGPGTRLTVT.

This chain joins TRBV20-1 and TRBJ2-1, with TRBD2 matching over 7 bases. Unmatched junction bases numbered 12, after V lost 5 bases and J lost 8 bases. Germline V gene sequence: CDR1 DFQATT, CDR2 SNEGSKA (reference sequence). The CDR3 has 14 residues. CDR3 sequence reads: CSAPPYGGLDEQFF. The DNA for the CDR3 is TGCAGTGCTCCACCCTACGGGGGGTTGGATGAGCAGTTCTTC.

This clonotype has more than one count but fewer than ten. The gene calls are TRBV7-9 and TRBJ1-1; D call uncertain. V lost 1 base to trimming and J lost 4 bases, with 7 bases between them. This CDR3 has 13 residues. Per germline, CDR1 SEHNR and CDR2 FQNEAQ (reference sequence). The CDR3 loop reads CASSLGRLTEAFF. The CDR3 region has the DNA TGTGCCAGCAGCTTAGGGAGGCTCACTGAAGCTTTCTTT.

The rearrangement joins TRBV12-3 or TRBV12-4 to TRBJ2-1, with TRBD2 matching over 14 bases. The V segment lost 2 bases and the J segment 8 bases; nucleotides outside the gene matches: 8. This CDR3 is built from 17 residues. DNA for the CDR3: TGTGCCAGCAGTTTATCCACGACTAGCGGGGGGGCCCATGAGCAGTTCTTC. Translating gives CASSLSTTSGGAHEQFF.

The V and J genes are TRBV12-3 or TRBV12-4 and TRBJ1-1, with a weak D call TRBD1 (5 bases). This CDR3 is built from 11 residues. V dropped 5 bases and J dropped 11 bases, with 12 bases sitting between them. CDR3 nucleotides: TGTGCCAGCAGTCCGGACCGGGGGGCTTTCTTT. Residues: CASSPDRGAFF.

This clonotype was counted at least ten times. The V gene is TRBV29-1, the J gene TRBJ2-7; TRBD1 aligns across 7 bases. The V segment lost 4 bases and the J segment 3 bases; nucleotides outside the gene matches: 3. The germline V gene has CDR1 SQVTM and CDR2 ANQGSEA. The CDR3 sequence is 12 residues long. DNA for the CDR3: TGCAGCGTTGGACAGGGCTTCTACGAGCAGTACTTC. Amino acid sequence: CSVGQGFYEQYF.